This paragraph covers one T cell receptor beta chain sequence. Profiled with immunoSEQ multiplex PCR; TCRdb holds only in-frame clones, not every one. The sample lists about 190,000 clones; approximately 91% were seen once. These data come from a study of control samples from healthy donors and cancer patients. The CDR3 has 13 amino acids. In germline, CDR1 is GTSNPN, CDR2 SVGIG (reference sequence). Between the trimmed V and J ends, which lost 0 bases and 5 bases, there was a span of 8 bases. The specimen was blood. This sequence joins TRBV30 and TRBJ1-5, with a tentative D call TRBD1 (5 bases). This clonotype was sampled from a man aged 30 to 45 in good health. The CDR3 DNA is TGTGCCTGGAGTGTCCAGGGCGATCAGCCCCAGCATTTT. Its translation is CAWSVQGDQPQHF.